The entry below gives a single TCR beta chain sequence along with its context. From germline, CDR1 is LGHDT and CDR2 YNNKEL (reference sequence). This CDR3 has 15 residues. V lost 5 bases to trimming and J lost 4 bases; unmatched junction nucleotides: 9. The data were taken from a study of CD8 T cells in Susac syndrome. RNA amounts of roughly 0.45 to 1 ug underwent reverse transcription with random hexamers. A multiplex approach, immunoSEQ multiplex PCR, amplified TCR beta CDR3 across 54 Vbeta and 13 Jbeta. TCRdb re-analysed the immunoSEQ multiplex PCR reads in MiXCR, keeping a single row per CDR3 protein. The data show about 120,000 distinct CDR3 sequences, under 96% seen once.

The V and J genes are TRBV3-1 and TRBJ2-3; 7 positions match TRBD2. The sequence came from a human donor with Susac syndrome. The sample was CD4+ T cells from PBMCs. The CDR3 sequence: CASSGGVTAADTQYF. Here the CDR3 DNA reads TGTGCCAGCAGCGGGGGGGTAACAGCGGCAGATACGCAGTATTTT.